This T cell receptor (beta chain) derives from a study of blood T cell repertoires in COVID-19. Study as a whole: Samples representing acute and convalescent COVID-19 were sourced from the United States, Italy and Spain. T cells, B-cell-depleted T cells, or PBMCs supplied cDNA or gDNA.

Under the authors' procedure: For nucleated cells, counts were estimated from reference gene primer amplification. The table came from immunoSEQ multiplex PCR; TCRdb's copy has only in-frame clones and leaves some out. The V and J calls and clone size come from that table; D and trimming were worked out from the DNA. The repertoire has fewer than 85,000 clones, around three quarters of them found once; the top ten carry around 27%. CDR1 LGHNA and CDR2 YSLEER come from the germline V gene. The CDR3 runs to 20 residues. Trimming at V came to 4 bases and at J to 4 bases, leaving 20 bases not matched to a gene.

Material for sequencing was peripheral blood. The chain employs TRBV4-3 and TRBJ2-1, with TRBD1 matching over 9 bases. This sequence originates from an elderly woman with active or convalescent COVID-19. CDR3 residues: CASSPNLNVGQGIIYNEQFF. In nucleotides, the CDR3 is TGCGCCAGCAGCCCCAACCTTAATGTCGGACAGGGGATTATTTACAATGAGCAGTTCTTC.